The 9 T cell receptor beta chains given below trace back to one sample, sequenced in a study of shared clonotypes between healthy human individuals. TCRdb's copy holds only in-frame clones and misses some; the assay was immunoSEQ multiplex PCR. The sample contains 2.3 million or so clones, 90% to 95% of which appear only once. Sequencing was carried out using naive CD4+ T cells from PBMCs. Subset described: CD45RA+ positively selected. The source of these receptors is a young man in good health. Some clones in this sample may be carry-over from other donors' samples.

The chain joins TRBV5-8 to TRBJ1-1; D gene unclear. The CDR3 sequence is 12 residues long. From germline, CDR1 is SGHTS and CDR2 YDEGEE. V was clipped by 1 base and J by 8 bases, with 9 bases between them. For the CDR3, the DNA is TGTGCCAGCAGCTTGTTGGGTCTGGAAGCTTTCTTT. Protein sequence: CASSLLGLEAFF. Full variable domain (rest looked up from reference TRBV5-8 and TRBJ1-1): EAGVTQSPTHLIKTRGQQATLRCSPISGHTSVYWYQQALGLGLQFLLWYDEGEERNRGNFPPRFSGRQFPNYSSELNVNALELEDSALYLCASSLLGLEAFFGQGTRLTVV.

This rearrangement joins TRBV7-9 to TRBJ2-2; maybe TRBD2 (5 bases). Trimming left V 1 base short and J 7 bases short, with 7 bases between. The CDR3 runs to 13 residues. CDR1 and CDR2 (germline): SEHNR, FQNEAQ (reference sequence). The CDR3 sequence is CASSLDGGGELFF. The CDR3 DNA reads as TGTGCCAGCAGCTTAGACGGAGGCGGGGAGCTGTTTTTT. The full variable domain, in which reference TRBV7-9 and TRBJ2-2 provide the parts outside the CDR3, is DTGVSQNPRHKITKRGQNVTFRCDPISEHNRLYWYRQTLGQGPEFLTYFQNEAQLEKSRLLSDRFSAERPKGSFSTLEIQRTEQGDSAMYLCASSLDGGGELFFGEGSRLTVL.

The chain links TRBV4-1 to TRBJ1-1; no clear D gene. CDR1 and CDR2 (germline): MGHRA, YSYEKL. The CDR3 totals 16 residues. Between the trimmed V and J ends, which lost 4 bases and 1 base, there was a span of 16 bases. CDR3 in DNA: TGCGCCAGCAGCCCATTTTGGAGGGCGAGGAACACTGAAGCTTTCTTT. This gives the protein CASSPFWRARNTEAFF.

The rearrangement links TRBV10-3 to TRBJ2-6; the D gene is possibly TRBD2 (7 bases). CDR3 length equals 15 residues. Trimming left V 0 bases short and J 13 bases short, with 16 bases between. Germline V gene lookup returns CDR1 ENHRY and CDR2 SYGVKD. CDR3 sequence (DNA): TGTGCCATCAGTGAGTCTGAGGGGGGGCTCAGGGTCCTGACTTTC. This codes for CAISESEGGLRVLTF.

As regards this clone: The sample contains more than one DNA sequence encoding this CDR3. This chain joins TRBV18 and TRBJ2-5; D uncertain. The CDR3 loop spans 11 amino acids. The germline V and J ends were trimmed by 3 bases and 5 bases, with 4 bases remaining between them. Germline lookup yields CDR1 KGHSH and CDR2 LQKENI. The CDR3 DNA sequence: TGTGCCAGCTCACCGGGGGAGACCCAGTACTTC. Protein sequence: CASSPGETQYF.

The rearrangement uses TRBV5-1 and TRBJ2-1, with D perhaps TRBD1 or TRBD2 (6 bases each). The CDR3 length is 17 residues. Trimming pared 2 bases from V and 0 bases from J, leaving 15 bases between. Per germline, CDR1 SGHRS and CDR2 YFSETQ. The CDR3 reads CASSFMGGTSSYNEQFF. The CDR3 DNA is TGCGCCAGCAGCTTTATGGGGGGCACTAGCTCCTACAATGAGCAGTTCTTC. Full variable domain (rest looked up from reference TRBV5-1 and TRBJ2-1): KAGVTQTPRYLIKTRGQQVTLSCSPISGHRSVSWYQQTPGQGLQFLFEYFSETQRNKGNFPGRFSGRQFSNSRSEMNVSTLELGDSALYLCASSFMGGTSSYNEQFFGPGTRLTVL.

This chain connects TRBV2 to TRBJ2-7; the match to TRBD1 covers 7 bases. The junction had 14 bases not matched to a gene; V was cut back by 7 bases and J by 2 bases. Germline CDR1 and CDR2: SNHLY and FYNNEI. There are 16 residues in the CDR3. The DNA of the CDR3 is TGTGCCAGCATCCCGGAGTACAACAGGGGAACCTACGAGCAGTACTTC. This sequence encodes CASIPEYNRGTYEQYF.

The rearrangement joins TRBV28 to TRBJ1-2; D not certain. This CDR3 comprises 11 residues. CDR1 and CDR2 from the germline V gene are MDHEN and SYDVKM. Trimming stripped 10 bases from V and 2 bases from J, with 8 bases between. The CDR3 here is CATQKNYGYTF. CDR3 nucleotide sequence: TGTGCCACCCAGAAAAACTATGGCTACACCTTC.

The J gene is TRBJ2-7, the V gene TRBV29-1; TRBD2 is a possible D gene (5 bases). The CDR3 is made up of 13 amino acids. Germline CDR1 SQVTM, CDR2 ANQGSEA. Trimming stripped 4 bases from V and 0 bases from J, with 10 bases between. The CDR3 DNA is TGCAGCGTTGGAGGGCGGCTCTCCTACGAGCAGTACTTC. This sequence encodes CSVGGRLSYEQYF.